These 21 T cell receptor beta chains originate from one sample sequenced in a study of identical twins. Using its own MiXCR run on the 5' RACE reads, TCRdb lists one record per CDR3 protein. The table lists some 1,600,000 distinct CDR3 sequences, around a third of them singletons. The sequenced sample consisted of cord blood. Every receptor here comes from a newborn girl in good health.

This clonotype has a handful of counts. The chain carries TRBV28 and TRBJ1-1; 11 bases are a match to TRBD1. The germline V gene encodes CDR1 MDHEN and CDR2 SYDVKM. After removal of 6 bases from V and 3 bases from J, the junction contained 6 bases not matched to a gene. This CDR3 has 15 amino acids. The CDR3, as DNA: TGTGCCAGCAGGTTGGGGACAGGGGGGCACACTGAAGCTTTCTTT. It yields the protein CASRLGTGGHTEAFF.

This clonotype occurred many times. The chain joins TRBV10-3 to TRBJ2-7; 7 nucleotides agree with TRBD2. The CDR3 runs to 12 residues. Trimming cost V 4 bases and J 3 bases; bases outside gene matches: 0. CDR1 and CDR2 (germline): ENHRY, SYGVKD. CDR3 residues: CAISGTSYEQYF. The CDR3 bases are TGTGCCATCAGTGGGACTAGCTACGAGCAGTACTTC.

This clonotype was seen more than once but under ten times. The V gene is TRBV24-1, the J gene TRBJ2-3; 12 nucleotides align to TRBD2. The CDR3 sequence is 18 residues long. The V gene end was trimmed by 5 bases and the J gene end by 2 bases; junction bases not matched to a gene: 10. In germline, CDR1 is KGHDR, CDR2 SFDVKD. The CDR3 coding sequence is TGTGCCACCAGTGCGAACAGGACTAGCGGGACTCTCACAGATACGCAGTATTTT. Encoded protein: CATSANRTSGTLTDTQYF.

V gene TRBV28 combines with J gene TRBJ2-7; 12 bases are shared with TRBD2. V dropped 3 bases and J dropped 2; count of bases not matched to a gene: 5. The CDR3 contains 16 residues. Germline CDR1 is MDHEN and CDR2 is SYDVKM. The chain's CDR3 is CASSLLTSGSPYEQYF. In DNA form, the CDR3 reads TGTGCCAGCAGTTTGCTGACTAGCGGGAGCCCCTACGAGCAGTACTTC.

The chain combines TRBV6-1 with TRBJ1-1; D remains ambiguous. Looked up from germline, CDR1 is MNHNS and CDR2 is SASEGT. Trimming took 4 bases from V and 3 from J, leaving 15 bases between them. CDR3 length: 15 amino acids. The CDR3 DNA is TGTGCCAGCAGTGCTCGTAGTGAGGGTTACACTGAAGCTTTCTTT. Translated: CASSARSEGYTEAFF.

V gene TRBV10-3 combines with J gene TRBJ2-1, with TRBD1 as a possible D gene (6 bases). Germline loops: CDR1 ENHRY, CDR2 SYGVKD. There are 15 residues in the CDR3. V was trimmed by 3 bases and J by 3 bases, leaving 12 bases between them. This chain's CDR3 is CAISEGGVSYNEQFF. The CDR3 DNA sequence: TGTGCCATCAGTGAAGGGGGAGTTAGCTACAATGAGCAGTTCTTC.

For this clonotype: Germline is not matched at one junction end, which may reflect a read error. The chain has TRBV27 and TRBJ2-3; possible D gene TRBD2, 6 bases. Germline CDR1 MNHEY, CDR2 SMNVEV (reference sequence). This CDR3 spans 15 amino acids. The CDR3 sequence is CASTPDYPGTDTQYF. Here the CDR3 DNA reads TGTGCCAGCACCCCGGACTACCCGGGCACAGACACGCAGTATTTT.

The chain combines TRBV3-1 with TRBJ2-2, with 8 bases fitting TRBD2. With V trimmed by 3 bases and J by 3 bases, 3 bases remained unmatched. The CDR3 length is 15 residues. Germline V gene lookup returns CDR1 LGHDT and CDR2 YNNKEL (reference sequence). CDR3 protein: CASSHPTSDTGELFF. CDR3 sequence (DNA): TGTGCCAGCAGCCATCCGACTAGCGACACCGGGGAGCTGTTTTTT.

This clonotype was seen more than once but under ten times. The CDR3, as DNA: TGTGCCAGCAGTCCGGGACTAGCGTTCTCGGAGACCCAGTACTTC. Protein product: CASSPGLAFSETQYF. V gene TRBV6-5 combines with J gene TRBJ2-5, with 10 nucleotides matching TRBD2. CDR1 is MNHEY, CDR2 SVGAGI, per germline. CDR3 length equals 15 residues. With 5 bases clipped from V and 5 bases from J, the junction kept 8 bases outside the gene matches.

The rearrangement joins TRBV28 to TRBJ2-5, with D hard to call. The germline V gene encodes CDR1 MDHEN and CDR2 SYDVKM. CDR3 size: 16 residues. Deletions cut 2 bases from V and 1 base from J, with 14 bases between. The CDR3, as DNA: TGTGCCAGCAGTTTAGGCCCGCAGATCATCCAAGAGACCCAGTACTTC. Residues: CASSLGPQIIQETQYF.

This clonotype has ten or more counts. The chain joins TRBV4-2 to TRBJ1-1, with D perhaps matching TRBD1 (5 bases). CDR1 LGHNA and CDR2 YNFKEQ come from the germline V gene. Deletions cut 3 bases from V and 0 bases from J, with 5 bases between. The CDR3 runs 13 residues. The CDR3 loop reads CASSHRVNTEAFF. CDR3 nucleotides: TGTGCCAGCAGCCACAGGGTGAACACTGAAGCTTTCTTT.

The rearrangement links TRBV20-1 to TRBJ2-2; TRBD2 matches at 10 bases. J was trimmed by 1 base and V by 3 bases; bases with no gene match: 2. Germline CDR1 and CDR2: DFQATT and SNEGSKA (reference sequence). The CDR3 is 15 amino acids. CDR3 nucleotides: TGCAGTGCTAGGGGACTAGCGCGGAACACCGGGGAGCTGTTTTTT. As protein: CSARGLARNTGELFF.

The chain joins TRBV20-1 to TRBJ2-3, with 8 bases lining up with TRBD1. Losses at the gene ends were 3 bases for V and 3 bases for J; bases not matched to a gene: 11. The CDR3 length is 16 residues. Germline CDR1 and CDR2: DFQATT and SNEGSKA (reference sequence). CDR3 sequence: CSARGQDTHGTDTQYF. CDR3 DNA sequence: TGCAGTGCTAGGGGACAGGACACCCACGGGACAGATACGCAGTATTTT.

The chain couples TRBV6-1 to TRBJ2-4; the D is unclear. Germline V CDR1 and CDR2: MNHNS, SASEGT. Trimming left V 3 bases short and J 0 bases short, with 9 bases between. The CDR3 runs 15 residues. The CDR3 reads CASSDPSLAKNIQYF. The CDR3 DNA follows: TGTGCCAGCAGTGACCCCAGTCTAGCCAAAAACATTCAGTACTTC.

This clonotype was seen a few times. The rearrangement links TRBV20-1 to TRBJ2-3, with D unclear. V gave up 1 base and J gave up 2 bases, with 7 bases separating them. Germline values: CDR1 DFQATT, CDR2 SNEGSKA (reference sequence). The CDR3 sequence is 13 residues long. The CDR3 DNA reads as TGCAGTGCTAGAGCTCCGGACACAGATACGCAGTATTTT. Translation gives CSARAPDTDTQYF.

This chain joins TRBV12-3 or TRBV12-4 and TRBJ2-5; the D is unclear. V gave up 6 bases and J gave up 11 bases, with 25 bases separating them. This CDR3 spans 15 amino acids. CDR3 DNA sequence: TGTGCCAGCAGCTTACGACCCGACGGTTACAATGAGCAGTACTTC. It specifies CASSLRPDGYNEQYF.

This clonotype was seen a few times. V and J are TRBV28 and TRBJ1-4; D is unclear. The germline V and J ends were trimmed by 3 bases and 0 bases, with 17 bases remaining between them. There are 18 residues in the CDR3. Germline V gives CDR1 MDHEN, CDR2 SYDVKM. CDR3 sequence (DNA): TGTGCCAGCAGTTTTTGGGGAATAGGGCCACCAACTAATGAAAAACTGTTTTTT. Encoded protein: CASSFWGIGPPTNEKLFF.

The CDR3 coding sequence is TGTGCCACCCGACTAGCGGGTTCCACAGATACGCAGTATTTT. Residues: CATRLAGSTDTQYF. The chain has TRBV19 and TRBJ2-3, with 10 bases matching TRBD2. Germline CDR1 is LNHDA and CDR2 is SQIVND (reference sequence). The V and J ends lost 10 bases and 2 bases, in that order; junction bases with no gene match: 6. The CDR3 contains 14 residues. The whole variable domain, remainder taken from reference TRBV19 and TRBJ2-3, is DGGITQSPKYLFRKEGQNVTLSCEQNLNHDAMYWYRQDPGQGLRLIYYSQIVNDFQKGDIAEGYSVSREKKESFPLTVTSAQKNPTAFYLCATRLAGSTDTQYFGPGTRLTVL.

Details on this clonotype: An end of the junction differs from the germline gene, which may be a read error. The chain joins TRBV20-1 to TRBJ2-7, with D unclear. The J call could be wrong; TRBJ2-5 is a better fit for the DNA end. This CDR3 is 15 amino acids long. CDR1 and CDR2 from the germline V gene are DFQATT and SNEGSKA (reference sequence). The CDR3 is CSARSWRRRQGTQYF. The CDR3 bases are TGCAGTGCTAGATCCTGGAGACGGCGGCAAGGGACCCAGTACTTC.

The chain joins TRBV12-3 or TRBV12-4 to TRBJ1-1; D is uncertain. The CDR3 spans 13 residues. V lost 3 bases to trimming and J lost 3 bases, with 8 bases between them. The CDR3 sequence is CASSFGPDTEAFF. CDR3 coding DNA: TGTGCCAGCAGTTTCGGACCGGACACTGAAGCTTTCTTT.

The rearrangement uses TRBV4-2 and TRBJ1-3; 8 bases map to TRBD1. Per germline, CDR1 LGHNA and CDR2 YNFKEQ. The CDR3 covers 16 residues. Unmatched junction bases numbered 4, after V lost 0 bases and J lost 3 bases. The CDR3 here is CASSQDIGTGGNTIYF. CDR3 sequence (DNA): TGTGCCAGCAGCCAAGATATCGGGACAGGTGGAAACACCATATATTTT.